This T cell receptor beta chain stems from a study of T cells in localized non-small cell lung cancer. Findings and limits, study-wide: A higher density of T cells in blood coincided with extended overall survival. Tumor trailed uninvolved adjacent lung in T cell clonality, which peaked there.

The J segment lost 1 base and the V segment lost 0 bases, leaving 7 bases of the junction unmatched. CDR3 length: 17 residues. Per the germline V gene, CDR1 is MNHGY and CDR2 is SAAAGT. Generated by immunoSEQ multiplex PCR, the TCRdb table keeps only in-frame clones and is missing some. The table has around 870 clones, 25% to 30% seen once. This clone was seen more than once but under ten times. Its antigen is not identified. This clonotype was obtained from a male donor older than 55 with stage I lung adenocarcinoma. The chain combines TRBV6-8 with TRBJ2-7, with 9 bases fitting TRBD1. This specimen consisted of normal lung tissue next to the tumor, obtained before any cancer treatment. As DNA, the CDR3 is TGTGCCAGCAGTTACTCGATAAGGACAGGGGAGTCCTACGAGCAGTACTTC. It yields the protein CASSYSIRTGESYEQYF.